Each of the 10 T cell receptor beta chains below was sequenced from the same sample in a study of radiation and T cells in renal cell carcinoma. Using immunoSEQ multiplex PCR, the repertoire was profiled, and TCRdb retains in-frame clones only, with some absent. The data show 70,000 to 100,000 clones, about four fifths seen once. The time point denotes: baseline pretreatment blood. The treatment denotes: 15 Gy SBRT to primary tumor, nephrectomy 4 weeks later. The source material was blood, sampled from a patient whose treatment included radiotherapy and nephrectomy. These receptors originate from a man between 60 and 75 years old with renal cell carcinoma.

The chain links TRBV7-9 to TRBJ2-7; either TRBD1 or TRBD2 may supply D (5 bases each). The CDR3 is made up of 14 amino acids. Germline CDR1 SEHNR, CDR2 FQNEAQ (reference sequence). Trimming shortened V by 5 bases and J by 2 bases, and 13 bases separated the two germline ends. The CDR3 protein is CASSTRDGPYEQYF. CDR3 sequence (DNA): TGTGCCAGCAGCACCCGGGACGGGCCCTACGAGCAGTACTTC.

This chain joins TRBV19 and TRBJ2-7; TRBD1 aligns across 8 bases. CDR1 is LNHDA, CDR2 SQIVND, per germline (reference sequence). Germline trimming cut 6 bases from V and 2 bases from J; bases unmatched to any gene: 6. The CDR3 is 14 amino acids. The DNA of the CDR3 is TGTGCCAGTAGCCAGGGACAGGTTGCCTACGAGCAGTACTTC. This gives the protein CASSQGQVAYEQYF.

CDR3 in amino acids: CASSSLAGEQNEQFF. The CDR3 DNA sequence: TGTGCCAGCAGCTCTCTAGCGGGAGAACAAAATGAGCAGTTCTTC. The chain links TRBV7-6 to TRBJ2-1, with 10 bases matching TRBD2. The CDR3 spans 15 residues. Germline assignment: CDR1 SGHVS and CDR2 FNYEAQ. The V and J ends lost 4 bases and 7 bases, in that order; junction bases with no gene match: 7.

The CDR3 nucleotides read TGTGCCAGCTCGAAGGGCCGATCCTCCTACGAGCAGTACTTC. This encodes CASSKGRSSYEQYF. The chain has TRBV2 and TRBJ2-7; D unclear. CDR3 length: 14 residues. V lost 8 bases to trimming and J lost 0 bases, with 14 bases between them. Germline CDR1 SNHLY, CDR2 FYNNEI.

The genes are TRBV29-1 and TRBJ2-7; TRBD1 aligns across 9 bases. V lost 3 bases and J lost 4; bases outside the gene matches: 13. The CDR3 runs 16 residues. Germline V CDR1 and CDR2: SQVTM, ANQGSEA. CDR3 sequence (DNA): TGCAGCGTTGAGTTTCTAGACAGGGGGGGAGAATACGAGCAGTACTTC. Protein product: CSVEFLDRGGEYEQYF.

This clone showed up just a few times. V gene TRBV28 combines with J gene TRBJ1-5; TRBD1 might be the D (6 bases). Germline CDR1 MDHEN, CDR2 SYDVKM. This CDR3 region has 14 residues. Trimming left V 2 bases short and J 7 bases short, with 12 bases between. The DNA of the CDR3 is TGTGCCAGCAGTTTAGGTCTGGGGGCACAGCCCCAGCATTTT. This sequence encodes CASSLGLGAQPQHF.

The rearrangement uses TRBV5-4 and TRBJ2-3; D is undetermined. Germline V gene data show CDR1 as SGHNT and CDR2 as YYREEE (reference sequence). The V gene lost 4 bases and the J gene lost 2 bases, with 11 bases spanning the gap. The CDR3 totals 14 residues. The CDR3 reads CASSLKVITDTQYF. The CDR3 region has the DNA TGTGCCAGCAGCCTGAAGGTCATCACAGATACGCAGTATTTT.

V usage is TRBV7-3 and J usage is TRBJ2-5; D remains unclear. V gave up 5 bases and J gave up 3 bases, with 10 bases separating them. CDR1 and CDR2 (germline): SGHTA, FQGTGA. The CDR3 sequence is 13 residues long. This CDR3 is CASSPSPKETQYF. The CDR3 DNA sequence: TGTGCCAGCAGCCCAAGTCCTAAAGAGACCCAGTACTTC.

The chain employs TRBV19 and TRBJ2-1, with a possible D match to TRBD2 (7 bases). CDR1 is LNHDA and CDR2 is SQIVND in the germline V gene (reference sequence). The ends were cut back, 3 bases at V and 4 bases at J, with 10 bases in the middle. The CDR3 is made up of 14 amino acids. CDR3: CASSIRGGYNEQFF. As DNA, the CDR3 is TGTGCCAGTAGTATCAGGGGAGGGTACAATGAGCAGTTCTTC.

This chain joins TRBV5-1 and TRBJ2-3, with D hard to call. The CDR3 contains 15 residues. V lost 4 bases, J lost 0 bases, and 12 bases lay in between. Germline CDR1 and CDR2: SGHRS and YFSETQ. The CDR3 nucleotides are TGCGCCAGCAGCCATGACTCGAAGAGCACAGATACGCAGTATTTT. Residues: CASSHDSKSTDTQYF.